This TCR beta chain was retrieved from a study of cytotoxic CD8 clonotypes in ibrutinib-treated CLL. With regard to this clone: Antigen specificity is unknown.

Sequencing was designed to attain a depth spanning 1 in 200,000 to 1 in 1 million T cells. Repertoires were generated with immunoSEQ multiplex PCR, while TCRdb's copy carries only in-frame clones and drops some. Of more than 150,000 clones listed, over 55% are singletons. Regarding the study as a whole: Sampling times differed between sustained-remission and progressing patients. Treatment saw public clonotypes, which were uncommon, either contract or stay stable.

The V gene's germline CDR1 is LNHDA and CDR2 SQIVND (reference sequence). V was pared by 5 bases and J by 6 bases, with 16 bases between. CDR3 size: 14 residues. The chain carries TRBV19 and TRBJ2-5; D possibly matches TRBD1 or TRBD2 (5 bases each). Sequenced here: PBMCs, sampled after 24 months of ibrutinib treatment. This TCR was sampled from a human donor with chronic lymphocytic leukemia. Here the CDR3 DNA reads TGTGCCAGTAGTTCCCAACAGGCCGGGAAGACCCAGTACTTC. This codes for CASSSQQAGKTQYF.